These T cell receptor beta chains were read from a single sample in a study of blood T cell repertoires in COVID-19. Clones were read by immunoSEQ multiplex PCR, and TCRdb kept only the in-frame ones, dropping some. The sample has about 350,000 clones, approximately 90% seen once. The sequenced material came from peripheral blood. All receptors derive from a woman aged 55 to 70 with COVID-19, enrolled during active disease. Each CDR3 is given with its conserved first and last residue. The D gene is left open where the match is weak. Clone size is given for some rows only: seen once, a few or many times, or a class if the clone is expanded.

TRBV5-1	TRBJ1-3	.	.	TGCGCCTCAGCCCGTTTCGGAACAGGGTACTCTGGAAACACCATATATTTT	CASARFGTGYSGNTIYF
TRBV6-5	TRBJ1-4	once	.	TGTGCCAGCAGCCCCGGCCCGGGGAGTGAAAAACTGTTTTTT	CASSPGPGSEKLFF
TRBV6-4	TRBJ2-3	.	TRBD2	TGTGCCAGCAGGCTGACTAGCAGCACAGATACGCAGTATTTT	CASRLTSSTDTQYF
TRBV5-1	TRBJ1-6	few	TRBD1	TGCGCCAGCCGTCCGGAGGACAGGGGAAATTCACCCCTCCACTTT	CASRPEDRGNSPLHF
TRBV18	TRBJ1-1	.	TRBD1	TGTGCCAGCTCCTCAGGGGGTGGGAACACTGAAGCTTTCTTT	CASSSGGGNTEAFF
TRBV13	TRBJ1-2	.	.	TGTGCCAGCAGCCCTACCAGGGGCGACTATGGCTACACCTTC	CASSPTRGDYGYTF
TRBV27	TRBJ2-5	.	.	TGTGCCAGCAGTTTTGCCCTAGGTGCGACCCAGTACTTC	CASSFALGATQYF
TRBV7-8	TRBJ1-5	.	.	TGTGCCAGCAGCTTAAGGGGGTCAGAAGGCCAGCCCCAGCATTTT	CASSLRGSEGQPQHF
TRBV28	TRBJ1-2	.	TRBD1	TGTGCCAGCAGTTTGGACAGGTCGTATGGCTACACCTTC	CASSLDRSYGYTF
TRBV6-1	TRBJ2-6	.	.	TGTGCCAGCAGTGAAGCGCCGGGAATCGCCGGGGCCAACGTCCTGACTTTC	CASSEAPGIAGANVLTF
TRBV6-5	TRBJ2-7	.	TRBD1	TGTGCCAGCAGTCGTCCAGACAGGGCGCCCTACGAGCAGTACTTC	CASSRPDRAPYEQYF
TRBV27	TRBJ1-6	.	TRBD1	TGTGCCAGCAGTTTCCAGGGGGAAAATTCACCCCTCCACTTT	CASSFQGENSPLHF
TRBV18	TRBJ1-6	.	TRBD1	TGTGCCAGCTCACCAGCCGGACAGGGATACGGTTCACCCCTCCACTTT	CASSPAGQGYGSPLHF
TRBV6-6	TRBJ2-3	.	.	TGTGCCAGCAAACCTCCGGGACAATTCATCACAGATACGCAGTATTTT	CASKPPGQFITDTQYF
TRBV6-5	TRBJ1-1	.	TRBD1	TGTGCCAGCGGATTAAGTACAGGGGGCCACACTGAAGCTTTCTTT	CASGLSTGGHTEAFF
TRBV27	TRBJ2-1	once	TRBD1	TGTGCCAGCAGTGACAGGGGTTTGTGGAATGAGCAGTTCTTC	CASSDRGLWNEQFF
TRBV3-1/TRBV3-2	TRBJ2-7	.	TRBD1	TGTGCCAGCAGCCAATGGGACAGATCCTACGAGCAGTACTTC	CASSQWDRSYEQYF
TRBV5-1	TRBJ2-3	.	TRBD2	TGCGCCAGCAGCTCCCCTCCGGGGGGGCGGGGGGGCACAGATACGCAGTATTTT	CASSSPPGGRGGTDTQYF
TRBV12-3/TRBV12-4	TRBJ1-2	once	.	TGTGCCAGCAGTTTTGGGCAGAGTAACGGCTACACCTTC	CASSFGQSNGYTF
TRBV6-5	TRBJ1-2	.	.	TGTGCCAGCGGGAGGGTTACCTATGGCTACACCTTC	CASGRVTYGYTF
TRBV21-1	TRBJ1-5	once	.	TGTGCCAGCCGGGACAGGGAATATCAGCCCCAGCATTTT	CASRDREYQPQHF
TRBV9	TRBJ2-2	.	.	TGTGCCAGCAGCAGAAACCAGGGGACGACCGGGGAGCTGTTTTTT	CASSRNQGTTGELFF
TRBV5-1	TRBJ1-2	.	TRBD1	TGCGCCAGCAGCGCGGGACAGGGAAATAACTATGGCTACACCTTC	CASSAGQGNNYGYTF
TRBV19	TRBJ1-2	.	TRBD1	TGTGCCAGTCGAATTCGGACAGGGGAAGGAGGCTACACCTTC	CASRIRTGEGGYTF
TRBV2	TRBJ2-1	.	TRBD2	TGTGCCAGCAGGATGGGACTAGATAACAATGAGCAGTTCTTC	CASRMGLDNNEQFF
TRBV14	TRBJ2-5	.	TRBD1	TGTGCCAGCAGCCCAATACCCAACAGGGGTCAAGAGACCCAGTACTTC	CASSPIPNRGQETQYF